This T cell receptor (beta chain) derives from a study of Ad26.COV2.S vaccination and SARS-CoV-2 variants (dated by TCRdb to the early 2020s). At the level of the whole study: Sequencing of the TCRbeta repertoire served to evaluate the specificity and breadth of SARS-CoV-2-reactive T cell receptors following Ad26.COV2.S vaccination. A total of around 32 samples were included in the TCR-sequenced set, comprising about 20 Ad26.COV2.S vaccine recipients, 5 placebo recipients and 8 SARS-CoV-2 convalescent individuals.

Broad study findings and their caveats: After vaccination, spike-specific CD8+ and CD4+ T cell responses were reported to show substantial breadth. Non-spike TCR breadth was comparable between vaccine and placebo recipients, consistent with the vaccine containing only spike. The authors noted that the TCR breadth and depth analyses may have underestimated total T cell responses. Higher spike-specific TCR breadth was observed in Ad26.COV2.S recipients than in placebo recipients (P = 0.0014).

The time point label, as the study defines it: individuals recovered from natural SARS-CoV-2 infection. The immunoSEQ Assay was used to sequence TCRbeta CDR3 regions. After extraction, genomic DNA underwent amplification by bias-controlled multiplex PCR, followed by high-throughput sequencing. The paper's data handling went like this. To quantify the absolute abundance of every unique TCRbeta CDR3 region, sequences were collapsed and filtered. T cell fraction was estimated by normalizing TCRbeta template counts to usable DNA, with usable DNA measured through amplification of reference genes found in all nucleated cells. Repertoire TCRs were annotated as SARS-CoV-2-specific by exact matching of V gene, CDR3 amino acid sequence and J gene to a known reactive TCR set. The reference SARS-CoV-2 TCR set was derived from MIRA and filtered for enrichment in COVID-19-positive ImmuneCODE repertoires, a step that removed public or cross-reactive TCRs. Drawing on the MIRA antigens, annotated TCRs were analysed further at the level of specific ORF or position within ORF. Breadth was defined as the number of annotated unique rearrangements divided by the total number of unique productive rearrangements, and depth was defined as the summed frequency of the annotated unique rearrangements. TCR breadth was compared between groups using two-sided Wilcoxon rank-sum tests. TCRdb holds this immuneACCESS table with in-frame rearrangements only. Some clones are missing; in checked studies, unresolved V genes explain under half, and the rest has no known cause. V and J calls and clone size are given by that table; D and trimming were obtained from the DNA. The sample data list approximately 150,000 clones, and 86% of these were observed just once. The ten biggest clones cover around 5% of the sample.

Reading from cysteine to phenylalanine, the CDR3 counts 14 amino acids. CDR3 DNA only is kept here, 42 bases in frame from base 1. From the germline V gene, CDR1 is MDHEN and CDR2 is SYDVKM. V is cut back by 5 bases and J by 2 bases, with 3 bases in the junction unmatched. Turning to this clone: Its antigen remains undetermined. Base qualities are missing; no much larger clone stands one base away.

The sequences come from peripheral blood, collected after recovery from COVID-19. The chain couples TRBV28 to TRBJ2-7, and 10 junctional nucleotides match TRBD1. The receptor comes from a human donor who had recovered from COVID-19. Read as DNA, the sequence is TGTGCCAGCAGTACGACAGGGGGCCCCTACGAGCAGTACTTC. The resulting protein is CASSTTGGPYEQYF.